The T cell receptor (beta chain) under discussion was sequenced for a study of cytomegalovirus exposure and HLA in healthy donors (dated by TCRdb to about 2017). For context, the study as a whole: An earlier analysis of approximately 550 of the donors reported 250 to 350 Gb of sequence data and more than 90 million unique TCR beta sequences from 150 million to 200 million T cells. A later analysis re-examined previously published TCR beta repertoires from just over 650 donors and added high-resolution HLA genotyping to investigate patterns of TCR occurrence. Of the roughly 410 genotyped donors, 65% to 90% were placed in the genetic ancestry cluster associated with self-reported Caucasian donors. In addition to the first cohort of 666 subjects, a separate validation cohort of 120 different subjects was used. Every repertoire in the discovery cohort had been generated on one and the same sequencing platform. Across 300 to 400 genotyped donors of the cohort, an average of roughly 200,000 unique TCR beta nucleotide sequences per donor were sequenced, and 15% to 20% of those sequences were non-productive. The number of donors typed differed by locus, with roughly 629-640 for A, B, C, DRB1 and DQB1, roughly 550 for DQA1, 600 to 610 for DPA1, and about 450 for DPB1. Because of strong linkage in the cohort, five DR-DQ haplotypes were treated as single units for association and clustering. An early release that covered more than 550 HLA-typed donors contained around 300 gigabases of sequencing data and about 93 million unique TCR sequences. Genome-wide SNP genotypes for about 65% of the 666 donors were used in a later genetic analysis, which treated that subset as a discovery cohort. To predict cytomegalovirus infection status, the study combined high-throughput TCR immunosequencing, statistical association of individual TCRs with disease status, and machine learning. HLA typing covered class I and class II loci at four-digit resolution. The later analysis used no new phenotypic data to find candidate immune exposures, relying instead on TCR beta sequences and their occurrence across donors. In an earlier analysis of 500 to 650 of the donors, high-throughput TCR beta sequencing was used to judge whether each TCR beta V gene segment behaved as functional or pseudogenic. The study used immunosequencing to profile the T cell repertoires of 600 to 850 subjects and linked those repertoires to cytomegalovirus serostatus. The study aimed to test whether signatures of past pathogen exposure could be identified by cataloging public T cell receptors. Donor age, sex, ethnicity and CMV serostatus were collected together with the repertoire data.

Note on this clone: The specificity of this receptor is unknown. No base qualities exist here, and no much larger clone lies one base off it.

General conclusions and limits of the study: Most TCR sequences were seen in very few donors, while some public TCRs were found in many individuals. Fewer than 20 rarely observed V segments, including chromosome 9 orphons, were excluded from the earlier analysis of several hundred of the donors because counts were too low. When HLA alleles, especially DR and DQ, strongly co-occurred, TCR associations were difficult to assign to individual alleles. A group of highly shared sequence variants was considered likely to be a technical artifact of the sequencing pipeline. CMV serostatus was the only immune exposure information available for the cohort. The study listed 150 to 200 TCR beta chains as associated with cytomegalovirus. In a later genetic analysis, a missense DCLRE1C variant was associated with V-gene and J-gene trimming of TCR beta chains, and the association was replicated in an independent cohort. It was suggested by the authors that the approach could potentially be generalized to other disease states and immunological phenotypes. Because some donors lacked HLA typing at each locus, the association tests relied only on the typed subset. In both the original and validation cohorts, the classifier was reported to diagnose cytomegalovirus status with high specificity and sensitivity. According to a later analysis, TCR association rates differed among HLA loci, with DRB1 alleles showing the most associated TCRs and HLA-C alleles showing the fewest. In a later analysis, most CMV-associated TCR beta chains were found to appear HLA-restricted, with HLA associations seemingly driven largely by CMV exposure. A further reported finding was that TCR beta sequences accurately predicted the HLA-A and HLA-B alleles for most subjects in the first cohort. The presence/absence analyses assumed that sequencing depth was roughly uniform across donors, and that assumption may not be true. Only TCR beta chains were sequenced in this cohort, and the absence of alpha or paired-chain data limited detectable features. Several of the top co-occurrence clusters appeared to be linked to parvovirus B19, influenza, CMV and Epstein-Barr virus, according to a later analysis. In a later analysis, HLA-associated TCR beta chains showed more clonal expansion and lower generation probabilities than non-associated chains that were equally common. An earlier analysis of approximately 590 of the donors showed that most TCR beta V segments appeared in productive rearrangements either about 87% or about 30% of the time, which broadly matched IMGT annotations. A later analysis associated about 18,000 TCR beta sequences with specific HLA alleles at a false discovery rate of 0.05. In vitro tests confirmed that a few of the cytomegalovirus-associated TCR beta chains recognize cytomegalovirus antigens. Linkage disequilibrium might explain the correlated functional status among segregating V segments, but an unknown experimental factor could not be excluded. According to a later genetic analysis, donors in an Asian-associated ancestry cluster had fewer N-insertions in productive TCRs than the roughly 670-donor mean. The 87-base-pair reads could not distinguish some IMGT-functional V segments, including TRBV6-2 and TRBV6-3, so those segments were excluded.

CDR1 MNHEY and CDR2 SVGAGI were looked up in the germline V gene. V and J are trimmed by 0 bases and 7 bases, and the gene matches miss 0 bases of the junction. The CDR3 runs 13 amino acids, cysteine and phenylalanine included. Only the CDR3 DNA stays, 39 bases, in frame from base 1. The cohort consisted of some 670 healthy bone marrow donors. At the time of sampling, all cohort members were nominally healthy, though unrecorded immune exposures were likely present. The donor tested CMV seropositive and was one of the 289 seropositive cohort members. A peripheral blood sample was provided by each donor, and peripheral blood mononuclear cells were used for TCR beta sequencing. Genomic DNA was extracted from the blood cell samples with the Qiagen DNeasy Blood Extraction Kit. To prepare the library, the immunoSEQ multiplex PCR assay was applied. A mixture of 60 forward primers for TCR Vbeta segments and 13 reverse primers for TCR Jbeta segments was used in the multiplex PCR. Amplification of the CDR3 region of rearranged TCR beta genes was performed with a multiplex PCR assay on genomic DNA. The Illumina HiSeq System was used to sequence the amplified TCR beta libraries as 87-base-pair reads. Concerning the study's data processing: Across the 670 or so repertoires, a later analysis counted 80 million or so unique TCR beta chains, 8.5 million to 12 million of which were shared by at least two donors. A nearest-neighbor algorithm error-corrected the raw reads and collapsed the reads into unique sequences, merging closely related sequences to remove PCR and sequencing errors. CDR3 sequences were aligned to IMGT reference sequences to assign V, D and J gene segments. For a sequence to be retained, at least a six-nucleotide match to both a V gene segment and a J gene segment was required. A rearrangement was called productive if the CDR3 had no stop codons and remained in frame with V and J, and every other rearrangement was called non-productive. CDR3 was defined by IMGT convention, running from the second conserved V-encoded cysteine to the conserved J-encoded phenylalanine. In an earlier analysis of more than 550 of the donors, sequences lacking an unambiguous match to a single V gene segment were excluded. An earlier analysis of roughly 590 of the donors called V segments functional above 56.7% productive rearrangements and segregating when the between-donor standard deviation exceeded 5%. A statistical classification framework was built to diagnose cytomegalovirus status from the catalog of TCR beta chain sequences. In a later analysis, TCR nucleotide sequences were compared against IMGT/GENE-DB human TR gene sequences so that V and J genes could be assigned. Using the TCRdist pipeline, a later analysis assigned CDR3 sequences along with most-parsimonious VDJ recombination scenarios. A later analysis defined each TCR beta chain by its CDR3 amino acid sequence plus V-gene family, and excluded reads lacking a unique V-gene family. To address suspected cross-contamination and a sequencing artifact, a later analysis removed 592 highly shared, low-generation-probability nucleotide sequences. For each public chain, a later analysis derived a clonal expansion index from normalized ranks of inferred template counts within each repertoire. In a later analysis, generation probabilities were computed using a VDJ recombination model fitted to out-of-frame rearrangements, and the results were checked against IGoR. A later analysis scored TCR-TCR, TCR-HLA and TCR-CMV co-occurrence with hypergeometric tests, applying a repertoire-size bias correction to TCR pairs. To estimate false discovery rates, a later analysis permuted the HLA or CMV assignments 20 times. In a later analysis, co-occurring TCRs were grouped using DBSCAN, with TCRdist sequence similarity added in when clustering inside HLA-allele-positive subsets. Co-occurrence clustering excluded repertoires with fewer than 30,000 or more than 120,000 public chains, plus five with anomalous nucleotide sharing. As stored in TCRdb, this immuneACCESS dataset retains in-frame rearrangements with V and J assigned. A fraction of the clones does not appear; measured against another copy, unresolved V genes explain less than half of the discrepancy, and the remainder lacks a known reason. V and J calls and clone size are given by that table; D and trimming were obtained from the DNA. This sample gives over 60,000 clones in total; about three quarters of them show up just once. The ten top clones hold about 7.4% of the sample.

This chain joins TRBV6-5 to TRBJ2-1; 7 middle bases align to TRBD2. Sequencing was carried out using PBMCs. The origin of this receptor is a woman aged 25 to 39 in good health and CMV-seropositive. The nucleotide sequence reads as follows: TGTGCCAGCAGTTACTCAGCGGGGAATGAGCAGTTCTTC. The resulting protein is CASSYSAGNEQFF.